This passage covers 26 T cell receptor beta chains from one sample sequenced in a study of patients and donors after allogeneic stem cell transplantation. Each CDR3 protein gets one entry after TCRdb re-called the RT-PCR reads with MiXCR. Of about 230,000 distinct CDR3 sequences listed, over 12% are singletons. The sample consisted of blood, either unsorted or a sorted T cell fraction (not recorded which). The receptors derive from a human donor who was either an allogeneic HSCT recipient or a stem cell or donor lymphocyte infusion donor (not recorded which). It is not recorded whose cells these are; they may come from a transplant donor.

This clonotype turned up a few times. The chain links TRBV4-1 to TRBJ1-3; D may be TRBD1 (6 bases). Between the trimmed V and J ends, which lost 0 bases and 4 bases, there was a span of 13 bases. Germline V gene sequence: CDR1 MGHRA, CDR2 YSYEKL. This CDR3 is built from 16 residues. CDR3 coding DNA: TGCGCCAGCAGCCAAGATCTGGCGCAGGGGGGAAACACCATATATTTT. The encoded protein is CASSQDLAQGGNTIYF.

This clonotype showed up many times. This chain links TRBV5-1 with TRBJ2-1; a weak D match, TRBD2 (5 bases). Trimming pared 0 bases from V and 9 bases from J, leaving 13 bases between. There are 14 residues in the CDR3. The germline CDR1 and CDR2 sequences are SGHRS and YFSETQ. The CDR3 reads CASSLEPGAGEQFF. The CDR3, as DNA: TGCGCCAGCAGCTTGGAGCCAGGCGCGGGTGAGCAGTTCTTC.

The table lists this clonotype with a few counts. The V gene is TRBV6-5, the J gene TRBJ1-5; the D is unclear. Trimming left V 2 bases short and J 14 bases short, with 7 bases between. This CDR3 has 10 residues. The germline V gene encodes CDR1 MNHEY and CDR2 SVGAGI. CDR3 bases: TGTGCCAGCAGTTACACGGATAAGCATTTT. This codes for CASSYTDKHF.

This clonotype has a count of ten or more. This chain links TRBV6-1 with TRBJ1-2; weak D call: TRBD1 (5 bases). Germline assignment: CDR1 MNHNS and CDR2 SASEGT. V was clipped by 2 bases and J by 4 bases, with 8 bases between them. The length of the CDR3 is 13 residues. CDR3 in DNA: TGTGCCAGCAGTGAAAGGGGCACCTATGGCTACACCTTC. It yields the protein CASSERGTYGYTF.

There are a few counts of this clonotype. The V and J genes are TRBV2 and TRBJ1-1, with D tentatively TRBD1 (6 bases). V lost 6 bases and J 8 bases, leaving 19 bases between the germline ends. The germline gives CDR1 SNHLY, CDR2 FYNNEI. The CDR3 runs 14 residues. The chain's CDR3 is CASSPLTGKIEAFF. In nucleotides, the CDR3 is TGTGCCAGCAGCCCCCTAACAGGGAAAATAGAAGCTTTCTTT. The whole variable domain, remainder taken from reference TRBV2 and TRBJ1-1, is EPEVTQTPSHQVTQMGQEVILRCVPISNHLYFYWYRQILGQKVEFLVSFYNNEISEKSEIFDDQFSVERPDGSNFTLKIRSTKLEDSAMYFCASSPLTGKIEAFFGQGTRLTVV.

This clonotype was seen ten or more times. V usage is TRBV5-6 and J usage is TRBJ2-2; TRBD2 matches 8 bases. The ends lost 0 bases at V and 3 bases at J; junction bases unmatched: 1. Germline values: CDR1 SGHDT, CDR2 YYEEEE. CDR3 size: 15 residues. CDR3 sequence reads: CASSLGAGDTGELFF. The CDR3 nucleotides read TGTGCCAGCAGCTTGGGAGCGGGGGACACCGGGGAGCTGTTTTTT.

This clonotype has only a few counts. This chain joins TRBV27 and TRBJ2-5, with D possibly being TRBD2 (6 bases). With 8 bases removed from V and 4 bases from J, the gap between germline ends came to 11 bases. Germline CDR1 and CDR2: MNHEY and SMNVEV (reference sequence). The CDR3 is 12 amino acids. CDR3 in amino acids: CASGEVPETQYF. CDR3 nucleotide sequence: TGTGCCAGCGGGGAGGTCCCAGAGACCCAGTACTTC.

The chain links TRBV6-1 to TRBJ2-7; D remains unclear. V was clipped by 11 bases and J by 6 bases, with 26 bases between them. Germline lookup yields CDR1 MNHNS and CDR2 SASEGT. This CDR3 contains 15 residues. The CDR3 DNA is TGTGCCTTCACCATCTCCGTGTGGTTGTCCCGCGAGCAGTACTTC. It translates to CAFTISVWLSREQYF.

The rearrangement joins TRBV7-2 to TRBJ1-3; D remains ambiguous. Trimming cost V 2 bases and J 3 bases, with 11 bases left between them. Germline V gene data show CDR1 as SGHTA and CDR2 as FQGNSA. The CDR3 consists of 15 residues. CDR3 sequence: CASSLMVGGGNTIYF. The DNA for the CDR3 is TGTGCCAGCAGCTTAATGGTTGGCGGTGGAAACACCATATATTTT. Full variable domain (missing parts from reference TRBV7-2 and TRBJ1-3): GAGVSQSPSNKVTEKGKDVELRCDPISGHTALYWYRQSLGQGLEFLIYFQGNSAPDKSGLPSDRFSAERTGGSVSTLTIQRTQQEDSAVYLCASSLMVGGGNTIYFGEGSWLTVV.

This clonotype was picked up a small number of times. This chain joins TRBV7-8 and TRBJ1-6, with D perhaps matching TRBD1 (5 bases). The CDR3 has 17 amino acids. Looked up from germline, CDR1 is SGHVS and CDR2 is FQNEAQ. With 5 bases removed from V and 7 bases from J, the gap between germline ends came to 21 bases. CDR3: CASSPQGGAGNNSPLHF. In DNA, the CDR3 is TGTGCCAGCAGCCCGCAGGGAGGGGCTGGTAACAATTCACCCCTCCACTTT.

This clonotype was seen more than once but under ten times. The genes are TRBV20-1 and TRBJ2-3; TRBD2 matches 9 bases. Trimming removed 6 bases from V and 1 base from J; junction bases left unmatched: 8. In germline, CDR1 is DFQATT, CDR2 SNEGSKA (reference sequence). The CDR3 sequence is 15 residues long. CDR3 region: CSAPIGGRGTDTQYF. The CDR3, as DNA: TGCAGTGCCCCGATCGGCGGGAGGGGCACAGATACGCAGTATTTT.

V usage is TRBV19 and J usage is TRBJ2-1; no firm D call. Per the germline V gene, CDR1 is LNHDA and CDR2 is SQIVND (reference sequence). This CDR3 contains 13 residues. V gave up 1 base and J gave up 4 bases, with 5 bases separating them. The CDR3 DNA sequence: TGTGCCAGTAGTATAGGAGGATACAATGAGCAGTTCTTC. It yields the protein CASSIGGYNEQFF.

The J gene is TRBJ2-6, the V gene TRBV12-3 or TRBV12-4; D is unclear. The CDR3 length is 13 residues. The germline V and J ends were trimmed by 6 bases and 6 bases, with 9 bases remaining between them. CDR3 DNA: TGTGCCAGCAGGCTGGGTCCGGCCAACGTCCTGACTTTC. It encodes CASRLGPANVLTF.

V and J are TRBV9 and TRBJ1-1; 7 nucleotides line up with TRBD1. J lost 4 bases, V lost 0 bases, and 3 bases had no gene match. The CDR3 is 14 residues long. Germline V CDR1 and CDR2: SGDLS, YYNGEE. CDR3 bases: TGTGCCAGCAGCGTAGCTCAGGGGGGCACTGAAGCTTTCTTT. It encodes CASSVAQGGTEAFF. Full variable domain (outside the CDR3, taken from reference TRBV9 and TRBJ1-1): DSGVTQTPKHLITATGQRVTLRCSPRSGDLSVYWYQQSLDQGLQFLIQYYNGEERAKGNILERFSAQQFPDLHSELNLSSLELGDSALYFCASSVAQGGTEAFFGQGTRLTVV.

The table lists this clonotype with a few counts. As DNA, the CDR3 is TGTGCCAGCAGCTTAGATATCGGCAGGGGGCTTACTGGTGAGCAGTTCTTC. This sequence encodes CASSLDIGRGLTGEQFF. The chain has TRBV11-3 and TRBJ2-1; 8 bases are a match to TRBD1. The CDR3 is made up of 17 amino acids. Germline values: CDR1 SGHNT, CDR2 YENEEA. The V segment lost 0 bases and the J segment 9 bases; nucleotides outside the gene matches: 13.

This clonotype was seen more than once but under ten times. The V call is TRBV4-1, the J call TRBJ1-3, with TRBD1 matching 9 bases. J gave up 6 bases and V 4 bases, and 4 bases lay outside the gene matches. In germline, CDR1 is MGHRA, CDR2 YSYEKL. CDR3 length: 14 amino acids. The CDR3 protein is CASSPDRGLNTIYF. The DNA of the CDR3 is TGCGCCAGCAGCCCCGACAGGGGGTTAAACACCATATATTTT.

This clonotype was seen only a few times. The chain joins TRBV5-6 to TRBJ1-5; D may be TRBD1 (6 bases). V gave up 1 base and J gave up 9 bases, with 14 bases separating them. Germline V gene lookup returns CDR1 SGHDT and CDR2 YYEEEE. The CDR3 length is 14 residues. The CDR3 protein is CASSLRGALRPQHF. The CDR3 DNA reads as TGTGCCAGCAGCTTGAGGGGGGCCTTGCGGCCCCAGCATTTT.

The chain uses TRBV19 and TRBJ1-2; a weak D match, TRBD1 (5 bases). This CDR3 has 13 residues. V was shortened by 6 bases and J by 3 bases, with 11 bases between the two germline ends. Germline CDR1 is LNHDA and CDR2 is SQIVND (reference sequence). The CDR3 loop is CASRTQGYYGYTF. CDR3 coding DNA: TGTGCCAGTAGGACCCAGGGTTACTATGGCTACACCTTC.

The gene calls are TRBV5-1 and TRBJ2-5; D not resolved. Looked up from germline, CDR1 is SGHRS and CDR2 is YFSETQ. Deletions cut 4 bases from V and 3 bases from J, with 13 bases between. This CDR3 comprises 14 residues. This CDR3 is CASSMAAGEETQYF. In DNA, the CDR3 is TGCGCCAGCAGCATGGCAGCTGGGGAAGAGACCCAGTACTTC. The full variable domain, completed using reference TRBV5-1 and TRBJ2-5, is KAGVTQTPRYLIKTRGQQVTLSCSPISGHRSVSWYQQTPGQGLQFLFEYFSETQRNKGNFPGRFSGRQFSNSRSEMNVSTLELGDSALYLCASSMAAGEETQYFGPGTRLLVL.

This clonotype showed up just a few times. The rearrangement uses TRBV20-1 and TRBJ2-7; 10 bases are shared with TRBD2. CDR1 DFQATT and CDR2 SNEGSKA come from the germline V gene (reference sequence). Trimming cost V 3 bases and J 0 bases; bases outside gene matches: 2. The CDR3 has 14 amino acids. The CDR3 bases are TGCAGTGCTAGTGAGCGGGAGGGCTCCTACGAGCAGTACTTC. It encodes CSASEREGSYEQYF.

This clonotype was seen more than once but under ten times. The chain has TRBV7-2 and TRBJ1-1; TRBD1 aligns across 7 bases. Germline loops: CDR1 SGHTA, CDR2 FQGNSA. The length of the CDR3 is 14 residues. V was clipped by 5 bases and J by 5 bases; unmatched bases: 8. CDR3: CASSPGGMRTEAFF. In DNA, the CDR3 is TGTGCCAGCAGCCCAGGGGGGATGCGGACTGAAGCTTTCTTT.

This clonotype appeared many times. V is TRBV5-1 and J is TRBJ2-3, with a possible D match to TRBD2 (5 bases). The CDR3 loop spans 12 amino acids. Germline loops: CDR1 SGHRS, CDR2 YFSETQ. V was shortened by 6 bases and J by 4 bases, with 9 bases between the two germline ends. The CDR3 loop reads CASNDGADTQYF. The CDR3 DNA follows: TGCGCCAGCAACGACGGGGCAGATACGCAGTATTTT.

This chain joins TRBV5-1 and TRBJ1-6; D might be TRBD1 (5 bases). Germline V CDR1 and CDR2: SGHRS, YFSETQ. V lost 3 bases and J 6 bases, leaving 19 bases between the germline ends. This CDR3 comprises 17 residues. CDR3 nucleotide sequence: TGCGCCAGCAGCTGGAACTTCCCGGGCGGGGGTAATTCACCCCTCCACTTT. Its protein is CASSWNFPGGGNSPLHF. The full variable domain, its missing parts supplied by reference TRBV5-1 and TRBJ1-6, is KAGVTQTPRYLIKTRGQQVTLSCSPISGHRSVSWYQQTPGQGLQFLFEYFSETQRNKGNFPGRFSGRQFSNSRSEMNVSTLELGDSALYLCASSWNFPGGGNSPLHFGNGTRLTVT.

This chain links TRBV13 with TRBJ2-3; the match to TRBD2 covers 9 bases. The junction had 7 bases not matched to a gene; V was cut back by 5 bases and J by 1 base. The CDR3 is 16 amino acids. Germline values: CDR1 PRHDT, CDR2 FYEKMQ (reference sequence). The CDR3 protein is CASSDPRLAGTDTQYF. Here the CDR3 DNA reads TGTGCCAGCAGCGATCCCAGACTAGCGGGCACAGATACGCAGTATTTT.

This clonotype was recorded many times. The J gene is TRBJ2-1, the V gene TRBV4-1; D gene unclear. The CDR3 runs 12 residues. Germline assignment: CDR1 MGHRA and CDR2 YSYEKL. Trimming left V 0 bases short and J 4 bases short, with 1 base between. CDR3 nucleotides: TGCGCCAGCAGCCAAGATTACAATGAGCAGTTCTTC. It specifies CASSQDYNEQFF.

V usage is TRBV7-8 and J usage is TRBJ1-1; no reliable D call. Germline V CDR1 and CDR2: SGHVS, FQNEAQ. The CDR3 runs to 14 residues. V lost 5 bases, J lost 2 bases, and 12 bases lay in between. This CDR3 reads CASSLTSGNTEAFF. DNA of the CDR3: TGTGCCAGCAGCCTAACTAGTGGAAACACTGAAGCTTTCTTT.